The entry below gives a single T cell receptor beta chain sequence along with its context. The antigen is undetermined. This entry belongs to a study of ipilimumab plus nivolumab after autologous stem cell transplantation. On the study more broadly: Median doses per patient: about 5 ipilimumab, about 8 nivolumab. General study findings and limits: The authors say TCR, Treg and microbiome findings warrant further study.

Ipilimumab, 1 mg/kg, started 14 to 28 days after autologous transplant. The assay was immunoSEQ multiplex PCR, and TCRdb's table has in-frame clones only and misses some. The sample holds around 16,000 clones, around 80% seen once. The sequencing used PBMCs, collected in a trial of ipilimumab plus nivolumab as post-transplant consolidation. The origin of this receptor is a male donor with diffuse large B-cell lymphoma.

The CDR3, as DNA: TGTGCCAGCAGCTTAGTGGGGGTCTCTCTAAGTCAGCCCCAGCATTTT. It translates to CASSLVGVSLSQPQHF. The chain has TRBV7-2 and TRBJ1-5; TRBD1 might be the D (5 bases). Germline assignment: CDR1 SGHTA and CDR2 FQGNSA. V was shortened by 1 base and J by 6 bases, with 16 bases between the two germline ends. This CDR3 is built from 16 residues.